The T cell receptor (beta chain) described here comes from a study of T cells after yellow fever vaccination. Findings of the study overall: Bulk-population clonotypes that are abundant could appear as contaminants in FACS-sorted repertoires.

Each CDR3 protein gets one entry after TCRdb re-called the 5' RACE reads with MiXCR. Here the sample spans some 340,000 distinct CDR3 sequences, roughly 10% being singletons. The table lists this clonotype with a few counts. Its antigen is not known. The CDR3 covers 14 residues. The germline V gene has CDR1 MDHEN and CDR2 SYDVKM. The V end lost 3 bases, the J end lost 1 base, and 8 bases lay between the germline ends. The sequencing here drew on CD4+ T cells sorted from PBMCs, taken 45 days after the yellow fever booster vaccination. The source of this sequence is a man younger than 30 who received the YFV17D yellow fever vaccine. The chain recombines TRBV28 with TRBJ2-3; D call uncertain. CDR3 DNA: TGTGCCAGCAGTTTCTCCTCCCGCACAGATACGCAGTATTTT. It translates to CASSFSSRTDTQYF.